What follows are 9 T cell receptor beta chains derived from one specimen sequenced in a study of HIV-infected children after antiretroviral therapy interruption. Indicated treatment: PENTA 11 planned treatment interruption arm or continuous ART arm. Unique molecular identifiers were included in an RNA-based 3' RACE TCR library. Each CDR3 protein gets one entry after TCRdb re-called the 3' RACE reads with MiXCR. Seen here are around 41,000 distinct CDR3 sequences, over 6.5% observed once, and the top ten hold about 0.97%. Here the sequenced sample was CD45RA+ CD4+ T cells from PBMCs, pooled from several time points, taken from a donor given antiretroviral therapy, either interrupted or continuous. Subset defined: naive CD4+ CD45RA+ CD45RO- T cells. The receptors stem from a pool of human donors with HIV.

This clonotype was seen many times. As DNA, the CDR3 is TGTGCCAGCAGCCTTTTCCGATCGGCTAGCCAAAGGGGTAAAAATGAGCAGTTCTTC. Translation gives CASSLFRSASQRGKNEQFF. The chain recombines TRBV3-2 with TRBJ2-1; TRBD1 was called by the table and not checked on the DNA. TRBV3-2 is assigned pseudogene status. The CDR3 is 19 residues long.

This clonotype was recorded a few times. This may stem from a read error, because a much larger clone lies one nucleotide away. The chain recombines TRBV9 with TRBJ1-5; a weak D match, TRBD1 (6 bases). Trimming took off 4 bases at V and 6 bases at J, with 14 bases between the two ends. This CDR3 is built from 14 residues. Germline V gives CDR1 SGDLS, CDR2 YYNGEE. CDR3 residues: CASSPTTGSQPQHF. The CDR3, as DNA: TGTGCCAGCAGCCCAACAACAGGGTCTCAGCCCCAGCATTTT.

In its sample, this clonotype was seen many times. The chain is built from TRBV20-1 and TRBJ2-1, with TRBD1 matching 7 bases. Germline CDR1 reads DFQATT; CDR2 reads SNEGSKA (reference sequence). The trim removed 6 bases at V and 7 bases at J, leaving 6 bases unmatched. The CDR3 is 12 amino acids. The CDR3 region has the DNA TGCAGTGCCTTGAGACAGGGAAATGAGCAGTTCTTC. This translates into CSALRQGNEQFF.

This clonotype was counted many times. Germline and junction disagree at one end, which may indicate a read error. As DNA, the CDR3 is TGTGCCAGCAGCCCTGGACAGGGGCATGAGCATGGTCAAAACACCTTGTACTTT. As protein: CASSPGQGHEHGQNTLYF. The chain links TRBV6-6 to TRBJ2-4; 9 nucleotides line up with TRBD1. CDR1 and CDR2 from the germline V gene are MNHNY and SVGAGI (reference sequence). The CDR3 has 18 residues.

This clonotype came up many times. This sequence joins TRBV6-1 and TRBJ2-3; D is unresolved. V lost 6 bases and J 2 bases, leaving 3 bases between the germline ends. Germline V gene lookup returns CDR1 MNHNS and CDR2 SASEGT. This CDR3 spans 11 amino acids. This CDR3 reads CASRVTDTQYF. In DNA, the CDR3 is TGTGCCAGCAGAGTCACAGATACGCAGTATTTT.

V and J are TRBV5-4 and TRBJ1-5; 8 nucleotides line up with TRBD1. Germline V gene data show CDR1 as SGHNT and CDR2 as YYREEE (reference sequence). There are 14 residues in the CDR3. V lost 9 bases and J lost 7; bases outside the gene matches: 12. This chain's CDR3 is CATRVQGVNQPQHF. In DNA form, the CDR3 reads TGTGCCACGAGGGTACAGGGGGTCAACCAGCCCCAGCATTTT.

Ten or more counts support this clonotype. This rearrangement joins TRBV19 to TRBJ2-7, with TRBD2 as a possible D gene (6 bases). The CDR3 covers 13 residues. Trimming took off 6 bases at V and 3 bases at J, with 12 bases between the two ends. The germline CDR1 and CDR2 sequences are LNHDA and SQIVND (reference sequence). CDR3 nucleotides: TGTGCCAGTAGCCGGACTATCCTCTACGAGCAGTACTTC. Its protein is CASSRTILYEQYF.

This sequence joins TRBV7-9 and TRBJ1-4, with a possible D match to TRBD1 (5 bases). Germline CDR1 is SEHNR and CDR2 is FQNEAQ (reference sequence). Deletions cut 2 bases from V and 6 bases from J, with 16 bases between. The CDR3 runs 16 residues. The CDR3 loop reads CASSLLLGQGYEKLFF. The CDR3 DNA reads as TGTGCCAGCAGCTTATTACTGGGCCAGGGTTATGAAAAACTGTTTTTT.

The gene calls are TRBV27 and TRBJ1-2; no clear D gene. Between the trimmed V and J ends, which lost 6 bases and 6 bases, there was a span of 14 bases. The CDR3 loop spans 13 amino acids. CDR1 is MNHEY, CDR2 SMNVEV, per germline (reference sequence). The CDR3 nucleotides are TGTGCCAGCAGATCCCCCCCGCGGGATGGCTACACCTTC. Translating gives CASRSPPRDGYTF.